This T cell receptor (beta chain) emerged from a study of patients and donors after allogeneic stem cell transplantation. This clonotype occurred a few times. Using its own MiXCR run on the RT-PCR reads, TCRdb lists one record per CDR3 protein. The sample lists approximately 170,000 distinct CDR3 sequences; around 30% were seen once. This CDR3 contains 12 residues. Germline assignment: CDR1 MNHNY and CDR2 SVGAGI (reference sequence). V was shortened by 2 bases and J by 10 bases, with 11 bases between the two germline ends. The sequence was collected from a human donor who was either an allogeneic HSCT recipient or a stem cell or donor lymphocyte infusion donor (not recorded which). It is not recorded whose cells these are; they may come from a transplant donor. The genes are TRBV6-6 and TRBJ1-1, with D hard to call. Material: blood, either unsorted or a sorted T cell fraction (not recorded which). In DNA form, the CDR3 reads TGTGCCAGCAGTTACGGACTTTCGGGAGCTTTCTTT. It is translated as CASSYGLSGAFF.